The next 30 T cell receptor beta chains were all read from a single sample in a study of OX40 agonist ivuxolimab in advanced cancers. Method: immunoSEQ multiplex PCR; TCRdb's copy keeps in-frame clones and lacks some. The top ten hold around 0.7% of the sample, which has around 69,000 clones, approximately 80% seen once. The source was CD4+ or CD8+ T cells sorted from blood, collected in a trial of the OX40 agonist ivuxolimab. These receptors originate from an adult with an advanced solid tumor such as melanoma, head and neck, liver or kidney cancer.

The chain recombines TRBV11-2 with TRBJ2-1, with TRBD2 matching over 10 bases. V shed 5 bases and J 1 base; nucleotides not matched to a gene: 5. The CDR3 totals 16 residues. Germline CDR1 reads SGHAT; CDR2 reads FQNNGV. In nucleotides, the CDR3 is TGTGCCAGCAGCACCCCTAGCGGGGGTTCCTACAATGAGCAGTTCTTC. This encodes CASSTPSGGSYNEQFF. The full variable domain, in which reference TRBV11-2 and TRBJ2-1 provide the parts outside the CDR3, is EAGVAQSPRYKIIEKRQSVAFWCNPISGHATLYWYQQILGQGPKLLIQFQNNGVVDDSQLPKDRFSAERLKGVDSTLKIQPAKLEDSAVYLCASSTPSGGSYNEQFFGPGTRLTVL.

The rearrangement joins TRBV25-1 to TRBJ1-6; the D is unclear. V was shortened by 6 bases and J by 1 base, with 13 bases between the two germline ends. The CDR3 covers 16 residues. The germline V gene encodes CDR1 MGHDK and CDR2 SYGVNS. As DNA, the CDR3 is TGTGCCAGCAGAGGCCCTGGCGTGTCCTATAATTCACCCCTCCACTTT. This translates into CASRGPGVSYNSPLHF.

In its sample, this clone was seen once. The V and J genes are TRBV18 and TRBJ2-3; D perhaps matches TRBD2 (5 bases). Germline CDR1 is KGHSH and CDR2 is LQKENI. The CDR3 has 17 amino acids. Trimming stripped 3 bases from V and 5 bases from J, with 21 bases between. DNA for the CDR3: TGTGCCAGCTCACCTCTAGGCCCCGCGGGTGACCTAGATACGCAGTATTTT. It yields the protein CASSPLGPAGDLDTQYF.

The chain recombines TRBV7-9 with TRBJ2-4, with TRBD1 matching over 8 bases. J was trimmed by 0 bases and V by 5 bases; bases with no gene match: 3. The CDR3 totals 15 residues. Per the germline V gene, CDR1 is SEHNR and CDR2 is FQNEAQ (reference sequence). This chain's CDR3 is CASSRGQGAKNIQYF. The CDR3 nucleotides are TGTGCCAGCAGCCGTGGACAGGGAGCCAAAAACATTCAGTACTTC. Full variable domain (rest looked up from reference TRBV7-9 and TRBJ2-4): DTGVSQNPRHKITKRGQNVTFRCDPISEHNRLYWYRQTLGQGPEFLTYFQNEAQLEKSRLLSDRFSAERPKGSFSTLEIQRTEQGDSAMYLCASSRGQGAKNIQYFGAGTRLSVL.

This sequence joins TRBV7-2 and TRBJ2-4; tentatively, D is TRBD1 (6 bases). CDR3 length: 13 residues. V was pared by 5 bases and J by 4 bases, with 9 bases between. Germline CDR1 SGHTA, CDR2 FQGNSA. The CDR3: CASSHDRKNIQYF. The CDR3 nucleotides are TGTGCCAGCAGCCACGACAGGAAAAACATTCAGTACTTC.

This sequence joins TRBV14 and TRBJ2-1; TRBD2 aligns across 8 bases. The V gene end was trimmed by 0 bases and the J gene end by 11 bases; junction bases not matched to a gene: 12. CDR1 and CDR2 (germline): SGHDN, FVKESK. This CDR3 comprises 16 residues. CDR3 sequence reads: CASSQESVLAETKQFF. For the CDR3, the DNA is TGTGCCAGCAGCCAAGAAAGCGTACTAGCGGAAACAAAGCAGTTCTTC. The full variable domain, its missing parts supplied by reference TRBV14 and TRBJ2-1, is EAGVTQFPSHSVIEKGQTVTLRCDPISGHDNLYWYRRVMGKEIKFLLHFVKESKQDESGMPNNRFLAERTGGTYSTLKVQPAELEDSGVYFCASSQESVLAETKQFFGPGTRLTVL.

CDR3: CASVRQGGTGELFF. CDR3 sequence (DNA): TGCGCCAGCGTCAGACAGGGGGGGACCGGGGAGCTGTTTTTT. The V call is TRBV10-2, the J call TRBJ2-2; 9 bases are shared with TRBD1. Germline CDR1 WSHSY, CDR2 SAAADI. The CDR3 spans 14 residues. The ends lost 8 bases at V and 5 bases at J; junction bases unmatched: 6.

V usage is TRBV6-5 and J usage is TRBJ2-7; D not certain. CDR1 and CDR2 from the germline V gene are MNHEY and SVGAGI. The CDR3 loop spans 14 amino acids. Trimming left V 6 bases short and J 3 bases short, with 15 bases between. The CDR3 loop is CASREVGQVYEQYF. CDR3 nucleotide sequence: TGTGCCAGCAGAGAAGTAGGGCAGGTCTACGAGCAGTACTTC.

The chain has TRBV5-8 and TRBJ2-1; TRBD1 matches 8 bases. V gave up 4 bases and J gave up 8 bases; unmatched junction bases: 11. Germline V gives CDR1 SGHTS, CDR2 YDEGEE. There are 15 residues in the CDR3. This CDR3 reads CASSSFGQGKDEQFF. The CDR3 nucleotides are TGTGCCAGCAGCAGTTTCGGACAGGGAAAGGATGAGCAGTTCTTC.

This chain uses TRBV19 with TRBJ1-5; D is unclear. Per the germline V gene, CDR1 is LNHDA and CDR2 is SQIVND (reference sequence). V dropped 1 base and J dropped 6 bases, with 10 bases sitting between them. The CDR3 extends over 14 amino acids. In nucleotides, the CDR3 is TGTGCCAGTAGTATAGTGGGTGGTGGTCAGCCCCAGCATTTT. Translation gives CASSIVGGGQPQHF.

This clone is a singleton in its sample. The gene calls are TRBV28 and TRBJ2-1; D is unresolved. Germline CDR1 and CDR2: MDHEN and SYDVKM. The V gene lost 6 bases and the J gene lost 4 bases, with 16 bases spanning the gap. This CDR3 region has 15 residues. The CDR3 DNA sequence: TGTGCCAGCAGCAGTCAGGTTGCCCATTACAATGAGCAGTTCTTC. This gives the protein CASSSQVAHYNEQFF.

This rearrangement joins TRBV2 to TRBJ2-3; D might be TRBD1 or TRBD2, each matching 5 bases. The CDR3 has 13 amino acids. The V gene lost 8 bases and the J gene lost 6 bases, with 15 bases spanning the gap. Germline V gene sequence: CDR1 SNHLY, CDR2 FYNNEI. The CDR3 is CASGWGMADTQYF. The DNA of the CDR3 is TGTGCCAGCGGATGGGGGATGGCGGATACGCAGTATTTT. Complete variable domain (other parts from reference TRBV2 and TRBJ2-3): EPEVTQTPSHQVTQMGQEVILRCVPISNHLYFYWYRQILGQKVEFLVSFYNNEISEKSEIFDDQFSVERPDGSNFTLKIRSTKLEDSAMYFCASGWGMADTQYFGPGTRLTVL.

The chain recombines TRBV19 with TRBJ2-3, with 8 positions matching TRBD1. The germline V gene encodes CDR1 LNHDA and CDR2 SQIVND (reference sequence). Trimming cost V 5 bases and J 2 bases; bases outside gene matches: 9. There are 16 residues in the CDR3. CDR3 nucleotides: TGTGCCAGTAGTCTTCAGGGGGCACTTTACACAGATACGCAGTATTTT. It yields the protein CASSLQGALYTDTQYF.

This rearrangement joins TRBV6-5 to TRBJ2-2, with D unresolved. Germline V CDR1 and CDR2: MNHEY, SVGAGI. The V and J ends lost 7 bases and 5 bases respectively, with 11 bases between them. This CDR3 is built from 13 residues. The CDR3 spells CASNPGATGELFF. As DNA, the CDR3 is TGTGCCAGCAATCCTGGCGCGACCGGGGAGCTGTTTTTT.

This clone came up many times. The chain joins TRBV19 to TRBJ1-4; 8 bases fit TRBD1. V was pared by 7 bases and J by 7 bases, with 14 bases of the junction left unmatched. Germline assignment: CDR1 LNHDA and CDR2 SQIVND (reference sequence). The CDR3 is 16 amino acids. The CDR3 bases are TGTGCCAGTAAACCTACTCCAGGGGGCTTGGGTGAAAAACTGTTTTTT. Protein product: CASKPTPGGLGEKLFF.

The chain uses TRBV21-1 and TRBJ2-4. TRBV21-1 is a pseudogene locus. The CDR3 runs to 15 residues. CDR3 amino acids: CASSKVARPKNIQYF. CDR3 DNA sequence: TGTGCCAGCAGCAAAGTTGCCAGACCCAAAAACATTCAGTACTTC.

The CDR3 DNA follows: TGTGCCAGCAGCTCCGCCTCCAAGAACACCGGGGAGCTGTTTTTT. It is translated as CASSSASKNTGELFF. This sequence joins TRBV5-6 and TRBJ2-2; no clear D. V dropped 3 bases and J dropped 1 base, with 10 bases sitting between them. Germline V gives CDR1 SGHDT, CDR2 YYEEEE. The CDR3 contains 15 residues.

This clone was seen more than once but under ten times. The CDR3 protein is CATHPGTSFSTDTQYF. CDR3 bases: TGTGCCACTCATCCCGGGACTAGCTTTTCCACAGATACGCAGTATTTT. The chain carries TRBV2 and TRBJ2-3; 9 bases are a match to TRBD2. The CDR3 spans 16 residues. Per the germline V gene, CDR1 is SNHLY and CDR2 is FYNNEI. After removal of 10 bases from V and 2 bases from J, the junction contained 13 bases not matched to a gene.

This rearrangement joins TRBV5-8 to TRBJ1-2, with D maybe TRBD1 (6 bases). Germline values: CDR1 SGHTS, CDR2 YDEGEE. The V gene lost 5 bases and the J gene lost 3 bases, with 11 bases spanning the gap. The CDR3 is 13 residues long. The CDR3 coding sequence is TGTGCCAGCAGTCGTGAGGGGGACTATGGCTACACCTTC. The encoded protein is CASSREGDYGYTF.

This chain links TRBV5-1 with TRBJ1-2; D gene unclear. V lost 0 bases and J 0 bases, leaving 6 bases between the germline ends. Germline assignment: CDR1 SGHRS and CDR2 YFSETQ. CDR3 length equals 14 residues. The CDR3 coding sequence is TGCGCCAGCAGCTTGGAGTCTCCTAACTATGGCTACACCTTC. Its translation: CASSLESPNYGYTF.

CDR3 DNA sequence: TGTGCCAGCAGTGGCCCGGGAAGAGAGACCCAGTACTTC. Its protein is CASSGPGRETQYF. The V call is TRBV2, the J call TRBJ2-5; tentatively, D is TRBD2 (5 bases). The CDR3 extends over 13 amino acids. Trimming took off 4 bases at V and 4 bases at J, with 10 bases between the two ends. Germline loops: CDR1 SNHLY, CDR2 FYNNEI.

The genes are TRBV9 and TRBJ1-1; TRBD1 is a possible D gene (5 bases). CDR1 and CDR2 (germline): SGDLS, YYNGEE. V lost 6 bases and J lost 1, with 13 bases in between. The CDR3 runs 14 residues. Written as DNA, the CDR3 is TGTGCCAGCACGCCGACAGCCCAGAACACTGAAGCTTTCTTT. Protein product: CASTPTAQNTEAFF.

This clone appeared once. This rearrangement joins TRBV6-6 to TRBJ1-1, with D possibly being TRBD1 (5 bases). The CDR3 spans 13 residues. Deletions cut 4 bases from V and 5 bases from J, with 11 bases between. Germline V gene lookup returns CDR1 MNHNY and CDR2 SVGAGI (reference sequence). CDR3 DNA sequence: TGTGCCAGCAGTTTCGGCAGGGAGACTGAAGCTTTCTTT. Protein: CASSFGRETEAFF.

The chain combines TRBV5-5 with TRBJ1-5, with 11 positions matching TRBD1. The CDR3 contains 15 residues. V lost 4 bases and J lost 7; bases outside the gene matches: 7. CDR1 and CDR2 (germline): SGHKS, YYEKEE (reference sequence). The CDR3 nucleotides read TGTGCCAGCAGCGCCTGGACAGGGGGCGAACAGCCCCAGCATTTT. This sequence encodes CASSAWTGGEQPQHF.

The chain carries TRBV2 and TRBJ2-5; 9 bases line up with TRBD2. Germline V gives CDR1 SNHLY, CDR2 FYNNEI. V shed 5 bases, J shed 5 bases, and the junction held 3 bases outside the gene matches. The CDR3 spans 13 residues. This CDR3 is CASSSGGTETQYF. The CDR3 coding sequence is TGTGCCAGCAGTAGCGGGGGGACGGAGACCCAGTACTTC.

The chain is built from TRBV18 and TRBJ1-5; D unresolved. V lost 4 bases, J lost 7 bases, and 11 bases lay in between. The CDR3 is 13 amino acids. Germline V lookup: CDR1 KGHSH, CDR2 LQKENI. CDR3 sequence: CASSQGVYQPQHF. The CDR3 coding sequence is TGTGCCAGCTCACAGGGAGTCTACCAGCCCCAGCATTTT. Complete variable domain (other parts from reference TRBV18 and TRBJ1-5): NAGVMQNPRHLVRRRGQEARLRCSPMKGHSHVYWYRQLPEEGLKFMVYLQKENIIDESGMPKERFSAEFPKEGPSILRIQQVVRGDSAAYFCASSQGVYQPQHFGDGTRLSIL.

V is TRBV4-2 and J is TRBJ1-6, with D possibly matching TRBD1 (6 bases). The germline V gene encodes CDR1 LGHNA and CDR2 YNFKEQ. CDR3 length: 16 amino acids. With 0 bases removed from V and 8 bases from J, the gap between germline ends came to 14 bases. This chain's CDR3 is CASSQDLGRGDSPLHF. In DNA, the CDR3 is TGTGCCAGCAGCCAAGATTTGGGCAGGGGTGATTCACCCCTCCACTTT.

The CDR3 here is CASSLGSIWDYGYTF. Here the CDR3 DNA reads TGTGCCAGCAGCTTAGGGTCGATTTGGGACTATGGCTACACCTTC. The genes are TRBV13 and TRBJ1-2; D is unresolved. This CDR3 is built from 15 residues. Per germline, CDR1 PRHDT and CDR2 FYEKMQ (reference sequence). The V gene lost 0 bases and the J gene lost 3 bases, with 11 bases spanning the gap.

The chain uses TRBV5-1 and TRBJ1-2, with 7 bases matching TRBD1. In germline, CDR1 is SGHRS, CDR2 YFSETQ. This CDR3 is 16 amino acids long. After removal of 3 bases from V and 2 bases from J, the junction contained 10 bases not matched to a gene. CDR3 sequence: CASSSGIGTANYGYTF. The DNA for the CDR3 is TGCGCCAGCAGCTCGGGTATCGGGACAGCCAACTATGGCTACACCTTC. The complete variable domain, with remaining parts taken from reference TRBV5-1 and TRBJ1-2, reads KAGVTQTPRYLIKTRGQQVTLSCSPISGHRSVSWYQQTPGQGLQFLFEYFSETQRNKGNFPGRFSGRQFSNSRSEMNVSTLELGDSALYLCASSSGIGTANYGYTFGSGTRLTVV.

DNA for the CDR3: TGCAGTGCAGGACAGGGGGGCTCTGGGTTCTTC. The encoded protein is CSAGQGGSGFF. The chain links TRBV20-1 to TRBJ2-1, with 10 bases matching TRBD1. With V trimmed by 6 bases and J by 15 bases, 8 bases remained unmatched. There are 11 residues in the CDR3. CDR1 is DFQATT and CDR2 is SNEGSKA in the germline V gene (reference sequence).